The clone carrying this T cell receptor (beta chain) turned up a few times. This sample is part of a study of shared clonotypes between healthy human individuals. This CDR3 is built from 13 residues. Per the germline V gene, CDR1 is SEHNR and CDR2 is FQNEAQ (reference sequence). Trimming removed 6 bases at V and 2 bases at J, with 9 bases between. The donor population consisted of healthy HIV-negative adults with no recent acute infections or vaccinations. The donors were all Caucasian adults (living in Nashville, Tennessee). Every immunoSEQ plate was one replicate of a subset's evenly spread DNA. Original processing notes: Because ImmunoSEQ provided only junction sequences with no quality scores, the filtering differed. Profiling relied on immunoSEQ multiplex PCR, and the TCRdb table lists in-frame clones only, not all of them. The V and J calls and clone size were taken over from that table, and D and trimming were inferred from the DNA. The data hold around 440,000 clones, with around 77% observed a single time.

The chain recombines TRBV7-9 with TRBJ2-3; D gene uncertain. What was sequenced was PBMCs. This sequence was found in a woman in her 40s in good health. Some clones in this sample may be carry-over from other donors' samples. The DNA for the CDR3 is TGTGCCAGCAGTAACTACGACACAGATACGCAGTATTTT. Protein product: CASSNYDTDTQYF.